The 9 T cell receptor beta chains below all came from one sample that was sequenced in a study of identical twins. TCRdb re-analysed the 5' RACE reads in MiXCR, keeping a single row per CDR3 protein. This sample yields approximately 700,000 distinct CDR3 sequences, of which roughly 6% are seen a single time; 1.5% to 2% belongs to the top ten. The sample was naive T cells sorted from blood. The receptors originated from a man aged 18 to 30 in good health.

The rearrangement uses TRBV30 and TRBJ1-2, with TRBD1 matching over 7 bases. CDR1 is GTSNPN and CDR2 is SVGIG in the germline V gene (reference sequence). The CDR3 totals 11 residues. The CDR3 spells CALTGSRGYTF. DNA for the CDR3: TGTGCTTTGACAGGGAGCCGAGGCTACACCTTC.

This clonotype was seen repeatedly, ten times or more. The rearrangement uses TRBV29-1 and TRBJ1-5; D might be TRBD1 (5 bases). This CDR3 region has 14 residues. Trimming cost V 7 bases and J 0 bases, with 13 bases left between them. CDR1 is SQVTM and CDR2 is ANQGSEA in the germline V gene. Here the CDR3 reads CSASTALSNQPQHF. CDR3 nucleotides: TGCAGCGCGTCGACAGCCCTTAGCAATCAGCCCCAGCATTTT.

CDR3 region: CASSPVGGDLYNEQFF. The CDR3, as DNA: TGTGCCAGCAGCCCAGTAGGCGGGGACCTCTACAATGAGCAGTTCTTC. The chain uses TRBV7-3 and TRBJ2-1; D perhaps matches TRBD2 (6 bases). The ends were cut back, 5 bases at V and 3 bases at J, with 17 bases in the middle. The V gene's germline CDR1 is SGHTA and CDR2 FQGTGA. The CDR3 spans 16 residues.

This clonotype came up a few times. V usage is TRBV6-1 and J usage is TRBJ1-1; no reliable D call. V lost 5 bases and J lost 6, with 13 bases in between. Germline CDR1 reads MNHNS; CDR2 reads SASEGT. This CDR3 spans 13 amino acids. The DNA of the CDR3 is TGTGCCAGCAGTCCCTTAACGCTGGCTGAAGCTTTCTTT. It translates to CASSPLTLAEAFF.

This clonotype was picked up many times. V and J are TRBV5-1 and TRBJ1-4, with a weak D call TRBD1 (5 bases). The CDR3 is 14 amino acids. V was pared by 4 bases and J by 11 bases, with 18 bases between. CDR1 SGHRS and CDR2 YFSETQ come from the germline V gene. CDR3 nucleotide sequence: TGCGCCAGCAGCGGGGCGGGGGGAGATCGGAAACTGTTTTTT. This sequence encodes CASSGAGGDRKLFF.

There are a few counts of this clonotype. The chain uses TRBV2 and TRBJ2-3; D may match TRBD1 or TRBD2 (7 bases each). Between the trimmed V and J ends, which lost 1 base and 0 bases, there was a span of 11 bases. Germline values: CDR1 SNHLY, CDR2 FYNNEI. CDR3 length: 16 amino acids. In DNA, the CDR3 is TGTGCCAGCAGTGAAGACAGGGGACTAAGCACAGATACGCAGTATTTT. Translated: CASSEDRGLSTDTQYF.

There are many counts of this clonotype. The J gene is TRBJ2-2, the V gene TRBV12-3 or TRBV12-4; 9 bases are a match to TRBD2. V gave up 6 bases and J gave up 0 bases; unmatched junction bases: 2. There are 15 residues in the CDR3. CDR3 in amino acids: CASRSSGANTGELFF. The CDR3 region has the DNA TGTGCCAGCAGATCTAGCGGGGCGAACACCGGGGAGCTGTTTTTT.

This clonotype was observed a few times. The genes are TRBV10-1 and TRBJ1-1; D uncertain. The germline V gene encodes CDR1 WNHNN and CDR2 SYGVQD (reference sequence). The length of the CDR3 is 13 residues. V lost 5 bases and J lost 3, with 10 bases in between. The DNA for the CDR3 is TGCGCCAGCAGTCGAGATTGGGACACTGAAGCTTTCTTT. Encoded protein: CASSRDWDTEAFF.

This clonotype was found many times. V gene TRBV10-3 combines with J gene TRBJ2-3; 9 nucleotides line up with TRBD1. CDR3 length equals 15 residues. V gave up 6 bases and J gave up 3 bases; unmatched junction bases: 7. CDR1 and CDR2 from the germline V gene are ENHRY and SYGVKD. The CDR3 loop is CAISGTGLKTDTQYF. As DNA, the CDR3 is TGTGCCATCAGCGGGACAGGGCTTAAGACAGATACGCAGTATTTT.